Below, one T cell receptor beta chain is given with its context. Its antigen remains undetermined. No per-base quality is available; no much larger clone lies one base away. Preparation of the library involved 5' RACE. The sequencer listed for this sample is Illumina HiSeq 2500. A second PCR of roughly 6 to 11 cycles was run with a J-beta primer mix and a sample-barcoded 5' primer. Each TCR beta cDNA molecule received a unique molecular identifier from a template-switch 5' adaptor carrying 12 random nucleotides. Each sample yielded at least 3 million CDR3-containing paired-end reads. The Mint cDNA synthesis kit, primed by a TRBC-specific oligonucleotide, was used to synthesize first-strand cDNA from all RNA. Following uracil-DNA glycosylase treatment, all cDNA underwent a first 18-cycle PCR with the universal primers M1SS and BC2_uni_R. The original methods were these. Each sample was normalized by randomly selecting 1 million high-quality reads, each carrying a distinct molecular identifier. Reads sharing molecular identifiers were discarded rather than binned into consensus sequences. CDR3 identification, clonotype clustering and error correction used MiTCR with a Q25 quality threshold and the strictest error-elimination algorithm. A nonparametric unseen species model with Euler transformation was used to estimate a lower bound on total TCR beta diversity. The public sequencing data were trimmed at Q25 with fastp and processed into clonotypes with MiXCR by TCRdb, which kept only in-frame beta chains. Rows are unified per CDR3 protein, each entry keeping the most common DNA and genes. Here the V and J calls rest on TCRdb's processing, not on the authors' analysis. The table for this sample lists about 970,000 distinct CDR3 sequences; roughly 51% of them were counted only once. The top ten clonotypes cover about a fifth of the sample.

This record belongs to a study of blood T cells in healthy people across ages (dated by TCRdb to between 2014 and 2017). With respect to the entire study: In model experiments, template switching captured about one uniquely barcoded TCR beta cDNA molecule for every two T cells. The study measured age-related changes in TCR beta repertoire diversity using deep sequencing normalized with unique cDNA molecular identifiers. The donors were split into four age groups: young (average about 15 years), middle-aged (nearly 40), aged (about 56) and long-lived (approximately 89). To avoid experimental bias, donors of different ages were distributed randomly across sequencing lanes. Two additional independent replicas of 1 million unique cDNA reads from the same blood draw were analyzed for two donors (one aged 18 to 29 and one aged 80 or older). The paper's findings and limits, for the study overall: Estimates of total diversity from one million sequenced T cells were regarded as lower bounds and underestimates. As age increased, observed TCR beta diversity per million T cells dropped in a roughly linear way, and a significant reduction was already evident by age about 40. Compared with the aged group, the long-lived group had more naive CD4+ T cells, fewer expanded clones and increased TCR diversity, a pattern suggesting age selection. Because the CMV infection status of the donors was unknown, age-related changes in expanded clonotypes may potentially have been confounded. Since profiling was done on bulk unsorted PBMCs, naive and antigen-experienced compartments could not be conclusively compared. The percentage of naive T cells measured by flow cytometry correlated strongly with observed TCR beta diversity.

CDR1 and CDR2, per the germline V gene (reference sequence), are MNHEY and SMNVEV. The CDR3 starts with the cysteine, ends with the phenylalanine, and has 19 residues. The only DNA kept is the CDR3, 57 bases in frame from the first base. Trimming removed 5 bases from V and 0 bases from J; the gene matches leave 15 bases unexplained. Donors were a few dozen systemically healthy Caucasian individuals from Russia aged roughly 6 to 100 years. Roughly 9 milliliters of peripheral blood were drawn from each donor into EDTA-treated Vacutainer tubes. Ficoll-Paque density-gradient centrifugation was used to isolate PBMCs, with at least 7 million per sample. Trizol reagent was used to extract total RNA from PBMCs, with at least 6 micrograms per sample. The percentages of naive CD45RAhigh/CD27high T cells were determined by flow cytometry on a PBMC aliquot from every donor.

This receptor was obtained from a woman aged 60-75 years in good health. Sequencing was carried out using blood. The V and J genes are TRBV27 and TRBJ2-7, and TRBD2 matches 11 of the central bases. This receptor has the CDR3 CASSGDGGTSGRFSYEQYF. At the DNA level, the sequence is TGTGCCAGCAGTGGGGATGGGGGTACTAGCGGGAGATTCTCCTACGAGCAGTACTTC.